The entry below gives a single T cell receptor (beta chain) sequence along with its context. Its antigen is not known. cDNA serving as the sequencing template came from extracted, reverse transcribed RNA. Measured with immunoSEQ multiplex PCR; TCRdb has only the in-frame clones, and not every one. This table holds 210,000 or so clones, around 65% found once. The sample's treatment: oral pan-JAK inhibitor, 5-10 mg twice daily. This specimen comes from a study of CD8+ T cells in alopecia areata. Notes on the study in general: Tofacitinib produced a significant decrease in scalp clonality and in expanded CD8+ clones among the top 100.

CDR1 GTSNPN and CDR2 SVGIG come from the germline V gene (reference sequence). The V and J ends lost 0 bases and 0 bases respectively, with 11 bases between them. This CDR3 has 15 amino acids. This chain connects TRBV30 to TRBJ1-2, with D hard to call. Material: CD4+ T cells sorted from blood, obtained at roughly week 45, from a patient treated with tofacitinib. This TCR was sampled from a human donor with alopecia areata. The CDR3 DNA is TGTGCCTGGAGTGTGTCAGGAAGGACTAACTATGGCTACACCTTC. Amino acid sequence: CAWSVSGRTNYGYTF.